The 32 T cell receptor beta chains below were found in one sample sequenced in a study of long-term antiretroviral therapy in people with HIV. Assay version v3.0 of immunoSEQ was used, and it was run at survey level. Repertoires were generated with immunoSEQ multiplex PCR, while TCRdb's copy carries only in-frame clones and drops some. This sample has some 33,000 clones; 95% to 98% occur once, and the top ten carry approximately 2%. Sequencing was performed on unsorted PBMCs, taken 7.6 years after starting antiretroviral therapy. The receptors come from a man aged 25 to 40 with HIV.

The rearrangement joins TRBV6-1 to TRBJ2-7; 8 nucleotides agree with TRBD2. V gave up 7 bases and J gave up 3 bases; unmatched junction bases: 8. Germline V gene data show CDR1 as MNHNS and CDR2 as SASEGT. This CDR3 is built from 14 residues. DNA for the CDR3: TGTGCCAGCAACCCGGGGGGGGTGGGCTACGAGCAGTACTTC. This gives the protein CASNPGGVGYEQYF.

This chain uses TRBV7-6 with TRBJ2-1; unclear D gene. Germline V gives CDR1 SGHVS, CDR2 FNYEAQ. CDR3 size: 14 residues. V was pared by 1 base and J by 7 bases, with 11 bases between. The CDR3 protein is CASSLEVGRNEQFF. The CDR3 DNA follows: TGTGCCAGCAGCTTAGAGGTTGGGCGGAATGAGCAGTTCTTC.

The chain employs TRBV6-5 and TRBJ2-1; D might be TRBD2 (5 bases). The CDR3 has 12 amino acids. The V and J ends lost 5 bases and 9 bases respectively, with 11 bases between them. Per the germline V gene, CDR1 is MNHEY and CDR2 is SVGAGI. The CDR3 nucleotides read TGTGCCAGCAGTCCAGACGGAGGTGAGCAGTTCTTC. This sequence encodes CASSPDGGEQFF.

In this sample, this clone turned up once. CDR3 sequence (DNA): TGTGCCAGCAGGTCGGCGGCCTACGAGCAGTACTTC. This translates into CASRSAAYEQYF. This rearrangement joins TRBV6-5 to TRBJ2-7; D gene ambiguous. Looked up from germline, CDR1 is MNHEY and CDR2 is SVGAGI. The CDR3 totals 12 residues. V was clipped by 6 bases and J by 2 bases, with 8 bases between them.

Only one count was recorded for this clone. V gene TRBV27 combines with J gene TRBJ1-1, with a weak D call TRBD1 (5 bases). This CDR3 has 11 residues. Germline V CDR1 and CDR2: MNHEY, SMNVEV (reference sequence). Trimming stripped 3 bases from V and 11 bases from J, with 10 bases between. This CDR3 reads CASSFGALAFF. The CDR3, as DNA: TGTGCCAGCAGTTTCGGGGCCTTGGCTTTCTTT.

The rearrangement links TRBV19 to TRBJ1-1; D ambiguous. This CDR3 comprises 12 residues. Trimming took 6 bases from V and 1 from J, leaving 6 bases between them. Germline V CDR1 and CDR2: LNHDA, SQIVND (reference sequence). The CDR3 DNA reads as TGTGCCAGTAGGCATGGGAACACTGAAGCTTTCTTT. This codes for CASRHGNTEAFF.

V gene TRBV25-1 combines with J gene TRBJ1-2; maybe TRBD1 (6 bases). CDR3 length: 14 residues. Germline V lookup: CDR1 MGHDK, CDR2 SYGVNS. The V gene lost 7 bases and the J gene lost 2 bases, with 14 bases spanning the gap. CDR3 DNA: TGTGCCAGCACGGGGGGCAGGGCGAACTATGGCTACACCTTC. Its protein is CASTGGRANYGYTF.

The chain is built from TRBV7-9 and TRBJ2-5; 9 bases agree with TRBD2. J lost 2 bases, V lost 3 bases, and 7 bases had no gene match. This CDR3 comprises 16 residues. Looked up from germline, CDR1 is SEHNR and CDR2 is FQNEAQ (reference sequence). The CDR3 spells CASSLGLAGTQETQYF. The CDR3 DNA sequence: TGTGCCAGCAGCTTGGGGCTAGCGGGGACTCAAGAGACCCAGTACTTC.

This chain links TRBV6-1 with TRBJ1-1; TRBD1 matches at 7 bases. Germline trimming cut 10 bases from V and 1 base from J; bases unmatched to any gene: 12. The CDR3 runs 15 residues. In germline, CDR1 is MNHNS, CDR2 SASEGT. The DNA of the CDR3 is TGTGCCACAACCCGGGACAGCCTAGGGAACACTGAAGCTTTCTTT. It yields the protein CATTRDSLGNTEAFF.

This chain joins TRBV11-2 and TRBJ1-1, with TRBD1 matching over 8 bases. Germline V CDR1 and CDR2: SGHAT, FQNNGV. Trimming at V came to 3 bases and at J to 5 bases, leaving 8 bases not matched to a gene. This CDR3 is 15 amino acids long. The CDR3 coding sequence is TGTGCCAGCAGCTTTCAGGGGGCAGGGGTAACTGAAGCTTTCTTT. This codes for CASSFQGAGVTEAFF. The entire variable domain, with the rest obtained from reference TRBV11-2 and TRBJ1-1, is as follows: EAGVAQSPRYKIIEKRQSVAFWCNPISGHATLYWYQQILGQGPKLLIQFQNNGVVDDSQLPKDRFSAERLKGVDSTLKIQPAKLEDSAVYLCASSFQGAGVTEAFFGQGTRLTVV.

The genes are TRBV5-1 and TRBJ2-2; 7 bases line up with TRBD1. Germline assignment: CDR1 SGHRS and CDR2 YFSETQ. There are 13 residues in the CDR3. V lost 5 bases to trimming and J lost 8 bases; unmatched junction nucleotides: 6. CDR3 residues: CASRIDREGELFF. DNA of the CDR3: TGCGCCAGCAGGATCGACAGGGAAGGGGAGCTGTTTTTT. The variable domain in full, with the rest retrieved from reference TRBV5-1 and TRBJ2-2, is KAGVTQTPRYLIKTRGQQVTLSCSPISGHRSVSWYQQTPGQGLQFLFEYFSETQRNKGNFPGRFSGRQFSNSRSEMNVSTLELGDSALYLCASRIDREGELFFGEGSRLTVL.

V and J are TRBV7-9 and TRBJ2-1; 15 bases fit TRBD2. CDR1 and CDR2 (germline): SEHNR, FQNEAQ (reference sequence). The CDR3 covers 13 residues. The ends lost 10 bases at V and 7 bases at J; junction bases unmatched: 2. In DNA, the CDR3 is TGTGCCAAGGGACTAGCGGGGGGTAATGAGCAGTTCTTC. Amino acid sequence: CAKGLAGGNEQFF.

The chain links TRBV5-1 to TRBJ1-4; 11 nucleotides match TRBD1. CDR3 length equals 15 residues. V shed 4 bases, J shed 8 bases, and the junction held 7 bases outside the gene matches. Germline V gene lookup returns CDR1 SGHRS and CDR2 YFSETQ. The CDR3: CASSHGQGAEEKLFF. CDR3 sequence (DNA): TGCGCCAGCAGCCACGGACAGGGGGCAGAGGAAAAACTGTTTTTT.

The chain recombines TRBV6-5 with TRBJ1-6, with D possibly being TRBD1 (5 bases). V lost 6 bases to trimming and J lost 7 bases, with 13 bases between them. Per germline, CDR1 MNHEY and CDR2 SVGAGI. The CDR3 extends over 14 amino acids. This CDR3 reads CASSRDRINSPLHF. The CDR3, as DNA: TGTGCCAGCAGCCGGGACCGAATCAATTCACCCCTCCACTTT.

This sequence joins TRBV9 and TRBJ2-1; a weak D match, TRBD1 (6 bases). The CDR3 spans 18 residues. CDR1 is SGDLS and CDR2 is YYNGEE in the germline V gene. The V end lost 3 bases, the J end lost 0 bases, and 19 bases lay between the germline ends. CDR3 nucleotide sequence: TGTGCCAGCAGCGGAAACTCAGGGGTTGGGAGCTCCTACAATGAGCAGTTCTTC. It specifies CASSGNSGVGSSYNEQFF.

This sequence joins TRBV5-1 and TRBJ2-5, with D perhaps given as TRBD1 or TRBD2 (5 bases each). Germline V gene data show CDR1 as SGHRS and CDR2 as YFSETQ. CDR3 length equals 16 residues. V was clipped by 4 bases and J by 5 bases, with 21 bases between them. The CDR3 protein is CASSPPGTVLSETQYF. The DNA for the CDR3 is TGCGCCAGCAGCCCCCCCGGGACCGTCCTTTCGGAGACCCAGTACTTC.

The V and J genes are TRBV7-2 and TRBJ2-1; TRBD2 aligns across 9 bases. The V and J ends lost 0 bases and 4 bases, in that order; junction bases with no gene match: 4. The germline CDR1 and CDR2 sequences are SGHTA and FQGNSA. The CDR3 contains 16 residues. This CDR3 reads CASSLARREGYNEQFF. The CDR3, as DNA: TGTGCCAGCAGCTTAGCGCGGCGGGAGGGTTACAATGAGCAGTTCTTC.

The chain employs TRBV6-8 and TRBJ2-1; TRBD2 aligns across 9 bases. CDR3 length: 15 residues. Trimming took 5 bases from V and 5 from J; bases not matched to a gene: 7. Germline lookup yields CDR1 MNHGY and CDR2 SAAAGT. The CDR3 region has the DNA TGTGCCAGCAGTCATAGCGGGAGAATGAACAATGAGCAGTTCTTC. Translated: CASSHSGRMNNEQFF.

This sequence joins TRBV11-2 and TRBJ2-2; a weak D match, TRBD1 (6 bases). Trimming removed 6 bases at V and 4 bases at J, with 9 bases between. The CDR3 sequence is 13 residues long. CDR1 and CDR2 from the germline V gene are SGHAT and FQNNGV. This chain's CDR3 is CASRAGATGELFF. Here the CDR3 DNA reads TGTGCCAGCAGGGCAGGGGCCACCGGGGAGCTGTTTTTT. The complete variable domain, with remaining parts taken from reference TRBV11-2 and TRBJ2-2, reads EAGVAQSPRYKIIEKRQSVAFWCNPISGHATLYWYQQILGQGPKLLIQFQNNGVVDDSQLPKDRFSAERLKGVDSTLKIQPAKLEDSAVYLCASRAGATGELFFGEGSRLTVL.

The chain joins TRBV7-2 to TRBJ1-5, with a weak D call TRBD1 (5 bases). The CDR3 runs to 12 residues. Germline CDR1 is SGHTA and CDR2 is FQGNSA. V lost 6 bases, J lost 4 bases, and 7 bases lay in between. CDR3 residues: CASSGQNQPQHF. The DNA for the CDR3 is TGTGCCAGCAGTGGACAAAATCAGCCCCAGCATTTT. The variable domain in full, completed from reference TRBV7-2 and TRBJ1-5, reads GAGVSQSPSNKVTEKGKDVELRCDPISGHTALYWYRQSLGQGLEFLIYFQGNSAPDKSGLPSDRFSAERTGGSVSTLTIQRTQQEDSAVYLCASSGQNQPQHFGDGTRLSIL.

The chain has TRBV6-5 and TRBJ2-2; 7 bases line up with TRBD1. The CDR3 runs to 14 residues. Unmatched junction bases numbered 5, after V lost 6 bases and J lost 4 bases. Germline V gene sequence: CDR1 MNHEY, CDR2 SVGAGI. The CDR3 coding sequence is TGTGCCAGCAGCCCAACAGGGGTCACCGGGGAGCTGTTTTTT. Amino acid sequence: CASSPTGVTGELFF.

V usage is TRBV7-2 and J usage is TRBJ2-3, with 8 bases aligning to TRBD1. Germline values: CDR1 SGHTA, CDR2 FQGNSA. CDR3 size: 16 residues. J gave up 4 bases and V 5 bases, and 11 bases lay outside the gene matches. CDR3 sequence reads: CASSHRTGSDADTQYF. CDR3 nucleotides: TGTGCCAGCAGCCATAGGACAGGGTCCGATGCAGATACGCAGTATTTT.

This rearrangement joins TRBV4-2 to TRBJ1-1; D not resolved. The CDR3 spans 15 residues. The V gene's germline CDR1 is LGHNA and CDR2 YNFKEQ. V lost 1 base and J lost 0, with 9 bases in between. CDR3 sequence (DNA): TGTGCCAGCAGCCAAGTAGGAGTCCTGAACACTGAAGCTTTCTTT. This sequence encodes CASSQVGVLNTEAFF.

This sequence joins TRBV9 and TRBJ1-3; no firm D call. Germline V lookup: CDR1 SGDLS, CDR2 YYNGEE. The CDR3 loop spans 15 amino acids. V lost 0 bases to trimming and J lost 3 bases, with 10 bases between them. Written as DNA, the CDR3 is TGTGCCAGCAGCGTAGAGGGAGAGCGTGGAAACACCATATATTTT. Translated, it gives CASSVEGERGNTIYF.

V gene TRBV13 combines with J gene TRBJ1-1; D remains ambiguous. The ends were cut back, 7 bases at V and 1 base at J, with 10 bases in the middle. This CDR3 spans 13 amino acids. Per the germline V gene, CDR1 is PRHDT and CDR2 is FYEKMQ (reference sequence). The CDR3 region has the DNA TGTGCCAGCACCTACCAGGAGAACACTGAAGCTTTCTTT. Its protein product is CASTYQENTEAFF.

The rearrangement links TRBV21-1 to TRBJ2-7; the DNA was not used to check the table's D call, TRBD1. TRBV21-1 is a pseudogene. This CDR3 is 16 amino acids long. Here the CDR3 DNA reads TGTGCCAGCAGCAAATTCCCGCAGGGGACAACGTACGAGCAGTACTTC. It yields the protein CASSKFPQGTTYEQYF.

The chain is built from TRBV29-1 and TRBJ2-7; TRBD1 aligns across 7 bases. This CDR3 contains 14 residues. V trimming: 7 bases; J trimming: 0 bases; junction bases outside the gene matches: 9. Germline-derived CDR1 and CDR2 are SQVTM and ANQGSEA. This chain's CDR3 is CSAQGELSSYEQYF. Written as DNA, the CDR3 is TGCAGCGCTCAGGGGGAGCTGAGCTCCTACGAGCAGTACTTC.

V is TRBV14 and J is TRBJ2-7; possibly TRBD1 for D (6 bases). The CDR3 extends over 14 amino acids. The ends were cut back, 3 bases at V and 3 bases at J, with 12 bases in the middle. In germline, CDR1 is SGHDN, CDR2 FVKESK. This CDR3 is CASSQIWTVYEQYF. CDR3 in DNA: TGTGCCAGCAGCCAGATCTGGACAGTCTACGAGCAGTACTTC.

In DNA form, the CDR3 reads TGTGCTAGTGGTTCCCCTTTTCGAGAGGGAAACACCATATATTTT. Translating it yields CASGSPFREGNTIYF. The chain links TRBV12-5 to TRBJ1-3; unclear D gene. CDR1 is LGHNT and CDR2 is FRNRAP in the germline V gene. V gave up 4 bases and J gave up 4 bases, with 14 bases separating them. The CDR3 has 15 amino acids. Full variable domain (missing parts from reference TRBV12-5 and TRBJ1-3): DARVTQTPRHKVTEMGQEVTMRCQPILGHNTVFWYRQTMMQGLELLAYFRNRAPLDDSGMPKDRFSAEMPDATLATLKIQPSEPRDSAVYFCASGSPFREGNTIYFGEGSWLTVV.

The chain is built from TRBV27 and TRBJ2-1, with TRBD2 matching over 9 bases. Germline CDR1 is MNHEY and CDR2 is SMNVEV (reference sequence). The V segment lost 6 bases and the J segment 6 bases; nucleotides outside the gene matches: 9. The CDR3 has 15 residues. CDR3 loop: CASSPLGTSRNEQFF. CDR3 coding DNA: TGTGCCAGCAGCCCCCTGGGGACTAGCCGCAATGAGCAGTTCTTC.

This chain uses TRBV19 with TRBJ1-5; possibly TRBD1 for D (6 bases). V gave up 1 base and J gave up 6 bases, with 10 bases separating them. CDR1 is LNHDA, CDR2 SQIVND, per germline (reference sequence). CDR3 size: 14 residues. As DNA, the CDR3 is TGTGCCAGTAGTATAGGTCAGGGGATTCAGCCCCAGCATTTT. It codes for CASSIGQGIQPQHF.

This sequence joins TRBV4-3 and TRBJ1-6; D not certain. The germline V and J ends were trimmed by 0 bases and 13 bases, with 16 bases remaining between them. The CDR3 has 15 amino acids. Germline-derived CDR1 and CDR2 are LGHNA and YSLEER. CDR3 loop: CASSQDRSPGVPLHF. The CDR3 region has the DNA TGCGCCAGCAGCCAAGATCGTTCCCCAGGTGTCCCCCTCCACTTT.